Listed below are T cell receptor beta chains from one sample, sequenced in a study of molecular identifiers for immune sequencing clone quantification. TCRdb redid the calling of the PCR reads with MiXCR, one entry per CDR3 protein. Among over 550,000 distinct CDR3 sequences, approximately 24% were seen once, and the ten largest hold 0.78%. Material for sequencing was naive CD8+ T cells from blood, with Jurkat cell RNA spiked in. The source is a human donor in good health. Some libraries in this study had Jurkat cell RNA spiked in. Each CDR3 is given with its conserved first and last residue. D genes are given only for firm matches. Rows give clone size only sometimes, using once, few, many, or a class for an expanded clone.

>NA|NA|TRBV9|TRBJ1-4|16
TGTGCCAGCAGCTCACCCGGGGGCTCGGGGATTGAAAAACTGTTTTTT
CASSSPGGSGIEKLFF
>TRBD1|NA|TRBV4-1|TRBJ2-3|16
TGCGCCAGCAGCCCAAGAGGGACAGAGGGCCCAGATACGCAGTATTTT
CASSPRGTEGPDTQYF
>NA|NA|TRBV4-1|TRBJ2-1|16
TGCACCAGCAGCCAAGGTGCTAGCGACTTATACAATGAGCAGTTCTTC
CTSSQGASDLYNEQFF
>NA|many|TRBV3-1|TRBJ2-5|12
TGTGCCAGCAGCCAGGAGACGGAGACCCAGTACTTC
CASSQETETQYF
>TRBD2|many|TRBV4-3|TRBJ2-7|16
TGCGCCAGCAGCCAAGATATCGGGCTAGCGGGCTACGAGCAGTACTTC
CASSQDIGLAGYEQYF
>TRBD2|once|TRBV12-3/TRBV12-4|TRBJ2-1|15
TGTGCCAGCAGACGGACTAGGAACTCCTACAATGAGCAGTTCTTC
CASRRTRNSYNEQFF
>TRBD1|many|TRBV2|TRBJ2-3|15
TGTGCCAGCAGCGCCAGAAGGACAGGGGTAGATACGCAGTATTTT
CASSARRTGVDTQYF
>NA|few|TRBV12-3/TRBV12-4|TRBJ1-5|14
TGTGCCAGCAGGACGACAGGCTACAATCAGCCCCAGCATTTT
CASRTTGYNQPQHF
>NA|many|TRBV11-2|TRBJ2-5|14
TGTGCCAGCAGCTTAGTGAGGACAGAAGAGACCCAGTACTTC
CASSLVRTEETQYF
>TRBD2|NA|TRBV7-9|TRBJ2-1|15
TGTGCCAGCAGCTTAACACTAGCGGTATACAATGGGCAGTTCTTC
CASSLTLAVYNGQFF
>NA|NA|TRBV9|TRBJ2-7|13
TGTGCCAGCAGCAACACCGGACCCTACGAGCAGTACTTC
CASSNTGPYEQYF
>NA|NA|TRBV6-2/TRBV6-3|TRBJ1-1|14
TGTGCCAGCAGTCCGCCCGACAAGGTAACTGAAGCTTTCTTT
CASSPPDKVTEAFF
>TRBD2|many|TRBV9|TRBJ2-7|14
TGTGCCAGCAGCGTAGGCGGGAGTGGTTACGAGCAGTACTTC
CASSVGGSGYEQYF
>NA|few|TRBV19|TRBJ1-5|15
TGTGCCAGTAGTAGGGACGGTGGGGGCAATCAGCCCCAGCATTTT
CASSRDGGGNQPQHF
>NA|few|TRBV29-1|TRBJ2-1|14
TGCAGCGGACGGGATCTCAGGTCAATCAATGAGCAGTTCTTC
CSGRDLRSINEQFF